The T cell receptor (beta chain) described here comes from a study of T cell responses to AZD1222 COVID-19 vaccine. Libraries were prepared by immunoSEQ multiplex PCR; TCRdb keeps only in-frame clonotypes and omits some of them. This table holds some 190,000 clones, about 86% found once. Broader study findings: White British donors predominated, females outnumbered males, and clonal diversity was possibly underestimated. Scientists sampled the repertoires only once the peak T cell response had passed.

Trimming removed 5 bases at V and 4 bases at J, with 9 bases between. The CDR3 loop spans 13 amino acids. CDR1 SEHNR and CDR2 FQNEAQ come from the germline V gene (reference sequence). This clone was detected only a few times. The antigen remains undetermined. Sequenced here: peripheral blood, sampled on day 0 of AZD1222 vaccination. The source is an adult in good health. The rearrangement uses TRBV7-9 and TRBJ2-1; perhaps D is TRBD1 or TRBD2 (5 bases each). The CDR3 bases are TGTGCCAGCAGCGAGGGGCGATACAATGAGCAGTTCTTC. Translated: CASSEGRYNEQFF.